This passage covers 27 T cell receptor beta chains from one sample sequenced in a study of blood T cell repertoires in COVID-19. Data came from immunoSEQ multiplex PCR; TCRdb stores just in-frame clones and leaves some out. Among about 180,000 clones, approximately 87% were seen once, and the ten largest hold less than 25%. Specimen: peripheral blood. The receptors originated from an older man with active or convalescent COVID-19.

The gene calls are TRBV18 and TRBJ2-3; the D is unclear. The germline gives CDR1 KGHSH, CDR2 LQKENI. The CDR3 is 14 amino acids. The V end was cut by 2 bases, the J end by 1 base, with 7 bases between. CDR3: CASSPAVRTDTQYF. In nucleotides, the CDR3 is TGTGCCAGCTCACCAGCGGTCCGCACAGATACGCAGTATTTT.

The CDR3 nucleotides read TGTGCCAGCAGCTTAAAGGGACAGGAGGTTACTGATGGTGATGGCTACACCTTC. Residues: CASSLKGQEVTDGDGYTF. The chain uses TRBV21-1 and TRBJ1-2; TRBD1 is the table's D call, not checked against the DNA. TRBV21-1 is tagged as a pseudogene. This CDR3 contains 18 residues.

The chain employs TRBV30 and TRBJ2-7; 10 bases are shared with TRBD1. The ends lost 5 bases at V and 7 bases at J; junction bases unmatched: 8. This CDR3 has 13 residues. The V gene's germline CDR1 is GTSNPN and CDR2 SVGIG (reference sequence). This CDR3 reads CAWGTGAADEQYF. CDR3 bases: TGTGCCTGGGGGACAGGGGCGGCGGATGAGCAGTACTTC.

The chain uses TRBV11-2 and TRBJ2-3; perhaps TRBD2 as D (6 bases). The CDR3 extends over 16 amino acids. V was clipped by 3 bases and J by 6 bases, with 19 bases between them. Germline V gene sequence: CDR1 SGHAT, CDR2 FQNNGV. DNA for the CDR3: TGTGCCAGCAGCTTGGCCGGGACTGGTTTTAGGGATACGCAGTATTTT. Its protein product is CASSLAGTGFRDTQYF.

The V gene is TRBV30, the J gene TRBJ1-1; weak D call: TRBD1 (5 bases). The CDR3 spans 13 residues. V dropped 3 bases and J dropped 2 bases, with 10 bases sitting between them. Germline-derived CDR1 and CDR2 are GTSNPN and SVGIG (reference sequence). The CDR3 spells CAWSQQVNTEAFF. The DNA for the CDR3 is TGTGCCTGGAGCCAACAGGTAAACACTGAAGCTTTCTTT.

V is TRBV18 and J is TRBJ2-7; a possible D gene is TRBD1 (6 bases). Germline V gene data show CDR1 as KGHSH and CDR2 as LQKENI. Trimming removed 2 bases from V and 4 bases from J, with 15 bases in between. CDR3 length: 15 amino acids. The CDR3 DNA is TGTGCCAGCTCACCAGGAGCAGGGGTAGTGTACGAGCAGTACTTC. Residues: CASSPGAGVVYEQYF.

The chain links TRBV9 to TRBJ2-1; a possible D gene is TRBD2 (5 bases). The V gene lost 2 bases and the J gene lost 6 bases, with 15 bases spanning the gap. This CDR3 comprises 15 residues. The germline V gene encodes CDR1 SGDLS and CDR2 YYNGEE. Here the CDR3 DNA reads TGTGCCAGCAGCGTGCCCGGAGACCGGGGCAATGAGCAGTTCTTC. It encodes CASSVPGDRGNEQFF.

The chain recombines TRBV18 with TRBJ1-2, with 9 bases lining up with TRBD1. V was pared by 6 bases and J by 7 bases, with 12 bases of the junction left unmatched. The CDR3 has 15 amino acids. The V gene's germline CDR1 is KGHSH and CDR2 LQKENI. The CDR3 bases are TGTGCCAGCTCCCTGGCGACCGGGACAGGGAGTGGCTACACCTTC. Amino acid sequence: CASSLATGTGSGYTF.

The gene calls are TRBV19 and TRBJ2-1; 7 nucleotides match TRBD2. V gave up 1 base and J gave up 2 bases; unmatched junction bases: 5. The length of the CDR3 is 16 residues. The V gene's germline CDR1 is LNHDA and CDR2 SQIVND (reference sequence). CDR3 protein: CASSIGEGRAYNEQFF. In DNA, the CDR3 is TGTGCCAGTAGTATAGGGGAGGGAAGGGCCTACAATGAGCAGTTCTTC.

The J gene is TRBJ2-2, the V gene TRBV5-1; 7 bases align to TRBD1. V shed 4 bases and J 0 bases; nucleotides not matched to a gene: 3. This CDR3 comprises 15 residues. The germline gives CDR1 SGHRS, CDR2 YFSETQ. The CDR3: CASSRGTANTGELFF. CDR3 coding DNA: TGCGCCAGCAGCAGGGGGACAGCGAACACCGGGGAGCTGTTTTTT.

In DNA, the CDR3 is TGTGCCAGCTCACCGGGACAGGGTAAAATGAACACTGAAGCTTTCTTT. This translates into CASSPGQGKMNTEAFF. The V and J genes are TRBV18 and TRBJ1-1; 9 positions match TRBD1. Unmatched junction bases numbered 5, after V lost 3 bases and J lost 0 bases. The CDR3 extends over 16 amino acids. Germline CDR1 reads KGHSH; CDR2 reads LQKENI.

J is TRBJ2-5 and V is TRBV5-1, with TRBD1 matching over 7 bases. Germline CDR1 reads SGHRS; CDR2 reads YFSETQ. The V and J ends lost 4 bases and 5 bases, in that order; junction bases with no gene match: 11. The CDR3 contains 15 residues. CDR3 bases: TGCGCCAGCAGCCGAACAGGGGCCGGTCAGGAGACCCAGTACTTC. As protein: CASSRTGAGQETQYF.

This clone was observed a single time. J is TRBJ1-4 and V is TRBV7-2; the D is unclear. Deletions cut 3 bases from V and 0 bases from J, with 5 bases between. CDR1 is SGHTA and CDR2 is FQGNSA in the germline V gene. The CDR3 is 14 residues long. The CDR3 nucleotides read TGTGCCAGCAGCTTTGAGACAACTAATGAAAAACTGTTTTTT. Translating gives CASSFETTNEKLFF.

The chain uses TRBV6-2 or TRBV6-3 and TRBJ2-5; 13 bases map to TRBD2. Germline-derived CDR1 and CDR2 are MNHEY and SVGEGT. V lost 5 bases, J lost 3 bases, and 3 bases stayed unmatched. CDR3 length: 15 amino acids. The CDR3 region is CASSIGTSGEETQYF. Here the CDR3 DNA reads TGTGCCAGCAGTATCGGGACTAGCGGGGAAGAGACCCAGTACTTC.

The sample holds one count of this clone. The rearrangement joins TRBV4-3 to TRBJ1-3; 7 positions match TRBD1. From germline, CDR1 is LGHNA and CDR2 YSLEER. V lost 5 bases to trimming and J lost 5 bases; unmatched junction nucleotides: 12. The CDR3 extends over 16 amino acids. CDR3 in amino acids: CASSLHMKGARNTIYF. In nucleotides, the CDR3 is TGCGCCAGCAGCTTACACATGAAGGGGGCGAGAAACACCATATATTTT.

The CDR3 spells CASSPAAGGPTDTQYF. The CDR3 region has the DNA TGTGCCAGCAGCCCCGCGGCGGGAGGGCCGACAGATACGCAGTATTTT. This sequence joins TRBV6-2 or TRBV6-3 and TRBJ2-3; 9 bases match TRBD2. CDR3 length equals 16 residues. The V segment lost 6 bases and the J segment 3 bases; nucleotides outside the gene matches: 10. Germline V gene data show CDR1 as MNHEY and CDR2 as SVGEGT.

This clone was counted a few times. J is TRBJ1-1 and V is TRBV11-2; 8 bases align to TRBD1. CDR1 SGHAT and CDR2 FQNNGV come from the germline V gene. The CDR3 runs to 18 residues. Unmatched junction bases numbered 15, after V lost 5 bases and J lost 1 base. Here the CDR3 DNA reads TGTGCCAGCAGCCTGTCGTGGGGCAGGGGGCATGGGAACACTGAAGCTTTCTTT. Encoded protein: CASSLSWGRGHGNTEAFF.

This chain joins TRBV7-2 and TRBJ1-1, with 10 bases fitting TRBD1. The V gene end was trimmed by 11 bases and the J gene end by 4 bases; junction bases not matched to a gene: 4. The germline CDR1 and CDR2 sequences are SGHTA and FQGNSA. The CDR3 is made up of 12 amino acids. For the CDR3, the DNA is TGTGCCGGGACAGGGGAAGCCACTGAAGCTTTCTTT. Translation: CAGTGEATEAFF.

This clone was recorded once. The chain links TRBV6-2 or TRBV6-3 to TRBJ1-5, with D possibly matching TRBD1 (5 bases). Deletions cut 1 base from V and 1 base from J, with 8 bases between. CDR3 size: 15 residues. Looked up from germline, CDR1 is MNHEY and CDR2 is SVGEGT. CDR3 sequence: CASSYFQGSNQPQHF. The CDR3 region has the DNA TGTGCCAGCAGTTACTTCCAGGGCAGCAATCAGCCCCAGCATTTT.

This clone appeared a single time. The chain carries TRBV4-1 and TRBJ1-3; the D gene is possibly TRBD1 (5 bases). Germline values: CDR1 MGHRA, CDR2 YSYEKL. The germline V and J ends were trimmed by 1 base and 4 bases, with 11 bases remaining between them. This CDR3 has 15 amino acids. The CDR3 here is CASSQGPGPGNTIYF. The DNA for the CDR3 is TGCGCCAGCAGCCAAGGGCCAGGGCCCGGAAACACCATATATTTT.

The DNA of the CDR3 is TGCGCCAGCAGCTCGGACAGGGGCACCGGGGAGCTGTTTTTT. As protein: CASSSDRGTGELFF. This sequence joins TRBV5-1 and TRBJ2-2; 9 positions match TRBD1. The germline V gene encodes CDR1 SGHRS and CDR2 YFSETQ. The CDR3 has 14 residues. With 3 bases clipped from V and 4 bases from J, the junction kept 1 base outside the gene matches. Combining the CDR3 with reference TRBV5-1 and TRBJ2-2 gives the whole variable domain KAGVTQTPRYLIKTRGQQVTLSCSPISGHRSVSWYQQTPGQGLQFLFEYFSETQRNKGNFPGRFSGRQFSNSRSEMNVSTLELGDSALYLCASSSDRGTGELFFGEGSRLTVL.

The gene calls are TRBV7-2 and TRBJ2-5; D possibly corresponds to TRBD1 (6 bases). Germline V lookup: CDR1 SGHTA, CDR2 FQGNSA. Trimming shortened V by 0 bases and J by 5 bases, and 10 bases separated the two germline ends. The CDR3 contains 14 residues. CDR3 nucleotides: TGTGCCAGCAGCTTAGCAGGCAGGGGTGAGACCCAGTACTTC. Translated, it gives CASSLAGRGETQYF.

As for this clone: The sample carries other DNA sequences with the same CDR3. CDR3 loop: CASSPTGLNTEAFF. For the CDR3, the DNA is TGTGCCAGCAGCCCGACAGGCCTGAACACTGAAGCTTTCTTT. The rearrangement joins TRBV7-2 to TRBJ1-1; TRBD1 is a possible D gene (6 bases). The CDR3 contains 14 residues. Germline V gives CDR1 SGHTA, CDR2 FQGNSA. V lost 5 bases and J lost 0, with 10 bases in between.

A remark on this clone: Other DNA sequences in the same sample also yield this CDR3. The chain carries TRBV18 and TRBJ1-5; 10 nucleotides line up with TRBD1. Germline CDR1 reads KGHSH; CDR2 reads LQKENI. The ends lost 2 bases at V and 6 bases at J; junction bases unmatched: 1. The CDR3 is 14 residues long. The CDR3 region is CASSPGQGGQPQHF. In nucleotides, the CDR3 is TGTGCCAGCTCACCAGGACAGGGGGGTCAGCCCCAGCATTTT.

V and J are TRBV7-9 and TRBJ1-4; possibly TRBD1 for D (6 bases). The CDR3 covers 16 residues. Germline V gives CDR1 SEHNR, CDR2 FQNEAQ (reference sequence). V gave up 5 bases and J gave up 0 bases, with 13 bases separating them. The CDR3 sequence is CASSPRDTPTNEKLFF. DNA for the CDR3: TGTGCCAGCAGCCCTAGGGACACTCCAACTAATGAAAAACTGTTTTTT.

This chain uses TRBV9 with TRBJ2-2; D is perhaps TRBD1 (5 bases). Germline CDR1 reads SGDLS; CDR2 reads YYNGEE. V was cut by 0 bases and J by 6 bases, with 9 bases left in between. This CDR3 has 14 residues. CDR3 DNA sequence: TGTGCCAGCAGCGTAGGCAGGGTAGCCGGGGAGCTGTTTTTT. Protein: CASSVGRVAGELFF. Drawing the rest from reference TRBV9 and TRBJ2-2, the complete variable domain is DSGVTQTPKHLITATGQRVTLRCSPRSGDLSVYWYQQSLDQGLQFLIQYYNGEERAKGNILERFSAQQFPDLHSELNLSSLELGDSALYFCASSVGRVAGELFFGEGSRLTVL.

This chain connects TRBV27 to TRBJ1-2; D not resolved. Between the trimmed V and J ends, which lost 10 bases and 8 bases, there was a span of 11 bases. Germline CDR1 reads MNHEY; CDR2 reads SMNVEV (reference sequence). The CDR3 spans 10 residues. CDR3 nucleotides: TGTGCCACCTACCGGGGAGGCTACACCTTC. As protein: CATYRGGYTF.